The subject of this entry is one T cell receptor (beta chain). What it binds is unknown. Each CDR3 protein gets one entry in TCRdb, which reprocessed the 5' RACE reads and gives no DNA. This sample's clone table lists fewer than 450,000 distinct CDR3 sequences. This specimen belongs to a study of monozygotic twins with inflammatory bowel disease. The CDR3 is 16 amino acids. CDR1 is MNHEY and CDR2 is SVGAGI in the germline V gene. Study-level findings and limits: Diversity of TCRbeta measured by inverse Simpson was lower in IBD patients than in healthy co-twins.

The V and J genes are TRBV6-5 and TRBJ1-1; TCRdb lists TRBD1, though no DNA is available to test this call. The TCR comes from a human donor with ulcerative colitis or Crohn's disease, or a healthy co-twin of an affected twin (not recorded which). Sample: blood. The CDR3 protein is CASSYSRSGTNTDAFF.